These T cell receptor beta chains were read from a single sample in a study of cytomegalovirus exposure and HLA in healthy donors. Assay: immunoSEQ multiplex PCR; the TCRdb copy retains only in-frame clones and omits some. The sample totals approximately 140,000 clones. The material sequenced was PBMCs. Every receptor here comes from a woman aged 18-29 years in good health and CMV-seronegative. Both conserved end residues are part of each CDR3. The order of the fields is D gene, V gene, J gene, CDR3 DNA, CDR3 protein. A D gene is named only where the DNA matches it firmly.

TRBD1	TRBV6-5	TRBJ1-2	TGTGCCAGCAGTTCCTGGGGACAGGGATTGAATGGCTACACCTTC	CASSSWGQGLNGYTF
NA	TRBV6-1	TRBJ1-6	TGTGCCAGCAGTGAAGGAAACAACGGGACTGGGAGCCGTTCACCCCTCCACTTT	CASSEGNNGTGSRSPLHF
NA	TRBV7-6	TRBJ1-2	TGTGCCAGCAGCTTAGAACAGAACTATGGCTACACCTTC	CASSLEQNYGYTF
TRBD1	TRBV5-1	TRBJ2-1	TGCGCCAGCAGCTTTGGACAGGGGAGTGAGCAGTTCTTC	CASSFGQGSEQFF
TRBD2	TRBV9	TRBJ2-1	TGTGCCAGCAGCCCCCGCGTGGGGACTAGCGGGACCCCCTACAATGAGCAGTTCTTC	CASSPRVGTSGTPYNEQFF
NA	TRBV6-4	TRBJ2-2	TGTGCCAGCGGTAGGACAGACACCGGGGAGCTGTTTTTT	CASGRTDTGELFF
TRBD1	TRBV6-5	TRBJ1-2	TGTGCCAGCAGTTACCGGGACAGGGTTTCTAACTATGGCTACACCTTC	CASSYRDRVSNYGYTF
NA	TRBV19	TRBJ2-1	TGTGCCAGTAGTAGGGCAGGGGATCGGATCCACAATGAGCAGTTCTTC	CASSRAGDRIHNEQFF
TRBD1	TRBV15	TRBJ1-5	TGTGCCACCAGCACAGGGGGGTATCAGCCCCAGCATTTT	CATSTGGYQPQHF
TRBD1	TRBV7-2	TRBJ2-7	TGTGCCAGCAGCTCCGGGACAGGGAATCACGAGCAGTACTTC	CASSSGTGNHEQYF
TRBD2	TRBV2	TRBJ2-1	TGTGCCAGCAGGACTGGCGGGAGTACCCACAATGAGCAGTTCTTC	CASRTGGSTHNEQFF
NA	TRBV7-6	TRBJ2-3	TGTGCCAGCAGCTTGTCGTCCCCCACAGATACGCAGTATTTT	CASSLSSPTDTQYF
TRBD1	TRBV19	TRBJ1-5	TGTGCCAGTACCCCGCCAAAACAGGGGACGGTTCGGTATCAGCCCCAGCATTTT	CASTPPKQGTVRYQPQHF
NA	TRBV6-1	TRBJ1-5	TGTGCCACCGAACGGAGGGGCGGGAATCAGCCCCAGCATTTT	CATERRGGNQPQHF
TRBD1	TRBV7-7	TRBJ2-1	TGTGCTAGCAGCCCAGGGGGCTGGAATGAGCAGTTCTTC	CASSPGGWNEQFF
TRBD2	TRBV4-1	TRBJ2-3	TGTGCCAGCAGCCAAGATTTGGCTAGCGGGAGTGATACGCAGTATTTT	CASSQDLASGSDTQYF
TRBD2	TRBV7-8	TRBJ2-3	TGTGCCAGCAGCTTAGCGGGGGACCGAGCGGGAGCAGATACGCAGTATTTT	CASSLAGDRAGADTQYF
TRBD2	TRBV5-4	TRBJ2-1	TGTGCCAGCAGACGGGCCCTAGCGGTAGCAAACAATGAGCAGTTCTTC	CASRRALAVANNEQFF
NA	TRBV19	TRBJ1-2	TGTGCCAGTAGTATAGAGCCAGGGGCTGGCTACACCTTC	CASSIEPGAGYTF
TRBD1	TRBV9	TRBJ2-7	TGTGCCAGCAGTCCCAGTTACGGGACAGGGGTCGAGCAGTACTTC	CASSPSYGTGVEQYF
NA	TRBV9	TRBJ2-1	TGTGCCAGCAGCGTAACGGGGAATTCAGGATACAATGAGCAGTTCTTC	CASSVTGNSGYNEQFF
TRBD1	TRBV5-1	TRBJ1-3	TGCGCCAGCAGCTTGGGCCAGGGGGCTGGAGGAAACACCATATATTTT	CASSLGQGAGGNTIYF
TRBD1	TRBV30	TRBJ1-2	TGTGCCTGGAGTGTACAGAGGACAGGGATCTTC	CAWSVQRTGIF
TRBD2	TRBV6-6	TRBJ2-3	TGTGCCAGCAGTATTCCTCCGGGACTAGCGTGGGATACGCAGTATTTT	CASSIPPGLAWDTQYF
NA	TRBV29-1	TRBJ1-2	TGCAGCGTCGATACAGTCAGACTACAGGGAAGAACTGTACCCTATGGCTACACCTTC	CSVDTVRLQGRTVPYGYTF
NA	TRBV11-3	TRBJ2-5	TGTGCCAGCAGCTCCCCGGAGACCCAGTACTTC	CASSSPETQYF
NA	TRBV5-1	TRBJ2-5	TGCGCCAGCAGCTACCGACTATACCAAGAGACCCAGTACTTC	CASSYRLYQETQYF
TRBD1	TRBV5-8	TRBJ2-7	TGTGCCAGCAGCGATCCGGGACAGATATACGAGCAGTACTTC	CASSDPGQIYEQYF
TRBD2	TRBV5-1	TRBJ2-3	TGCGCCAGCAGAGTTAGCGGGGAACGTCAGGATACGCAGTATTTT	CASRVSGERQDTQYF
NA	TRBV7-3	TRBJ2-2	TGTGCCAGCAGCTTAATGGCGGAGAACACCGGGGAGCTGTTTTTT	CASSLMAENTGELFF
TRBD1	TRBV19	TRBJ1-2	TGTGCCAGTAGTACCCTACCGACCCAGGGACAGGGAACCTACTATGGCTACACCTTC	CASSTLPTQGQGTYYGYTF
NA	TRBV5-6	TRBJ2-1	TGTGCCAGCAGCTTGGTTGGTAGCTCGGTTTGGAATTTCTTC	CASSLVGSSVWNFF
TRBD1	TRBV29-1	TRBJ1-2	TGCAGCGTTGCCGGGACAGGGTCGGGCTACACCTTC	CSVAGTGSGYTF
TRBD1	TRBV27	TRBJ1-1	TGTGCCAGCAGTTTAGCAGGGGGCAAGACTGAAGCTTTCTTT	CASSLAGGKTEAFF
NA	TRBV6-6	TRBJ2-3	TGTGCCAGCAGCCGAAGCGAGAGGGGGACAGATACGCAGTATTTT	CASSRSERGTDTQYF
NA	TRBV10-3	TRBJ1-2	TGTGCCATCACTGGGGTCGGAGGTAATTATGGCTACACCTTC	CAITGVGGNYGYTF
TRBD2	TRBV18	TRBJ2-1	TGTGCCAGCTCACTTTTCTATCTAGCGGGAGTCAATGAGCAGTTCTTC	CASSLFYLAGVNEQFF
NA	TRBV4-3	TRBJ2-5	TGCGCCAGCAGCCAATTTTCTAGGGGGACCCAGTACTTC	CASSQFSRGTQYF
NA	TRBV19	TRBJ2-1	TGTGCCAGTAGTCCCGGGCAGGGCAATGAGCAGTTCTTC	CASSPGQGNEQFF
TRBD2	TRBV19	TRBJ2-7	TGTGCCAGTAGTCCCAGTAGCGGGGGTGGGTTCAACGAGCAGTACTTC	CASSPSSGGGFNEQYF
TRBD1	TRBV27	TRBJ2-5	TGTGCCAGCAGTTTAAAATGGGACAGGGGGCGCCGGGACGAGACCCAGTACTTC	CASSLKWDRGRRDETQYF
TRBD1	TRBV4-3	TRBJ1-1	TGCGCCAGCAGCCAAGGTCGGACAGGGGGCTCTGAAGCTTTCTTT	CASSQGRTGGSEAFF
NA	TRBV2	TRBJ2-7	TGTGCCAGCAGTTCGAAGGGAGGCCCCTACGAGCAGTACTTC	CASSSKGGPYEQYF
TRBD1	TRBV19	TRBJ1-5	TGTGCCAGTAGTACGAAAGAGGCCGGGACAGGGGGCGGTCAGCCCCAGCATTTT	CASSTKEAGTGGGQPQHF
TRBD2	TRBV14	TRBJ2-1	TGTGCCAGCAGCCAAGGGACTAGCGATAGAGATGAGCAGTTCTTC	CASSQGTSDRDEQFF
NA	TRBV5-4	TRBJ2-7	TGTGCCAGCAGCCCGGGAACAAACTACGAGCAGTACTTC	CASSPGTNYEQYF
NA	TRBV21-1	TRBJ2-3	TGTGCCCGAGTTTGGCTAGCGGGAGGGCTCACAGATACGCAGTATTTT	CARVWLAGGLTDTQYF
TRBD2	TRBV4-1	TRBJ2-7	TGCGCTAGCAGCCAAGATCGAGTTGCGGGAGGGTCTGAGCAGTACTTC	CASSQDRVAGGSEQYF
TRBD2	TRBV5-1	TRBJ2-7	TGCGCCAGCAGGGAAATAGCGGGGACCTACGAGCAGTACTTC	CASREIAGTYEQYF
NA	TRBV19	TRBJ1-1	TGTGCCAGTAGTATAGTTACAACAGGGATTTACACTGAAGCTTTCTTT	CASSIVTTGIYTEAFF
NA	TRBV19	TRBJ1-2	TGTGCCAGTACGACGGAGAACTATGGCTACACCTTC	CASTTENYGYTF
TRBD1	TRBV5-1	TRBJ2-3	TGCGCCAGCAGCTCCCCTCCGGGACAGGGATACACAGATACGCAGTATTTT	CASSSPPGQGYTDTQYF
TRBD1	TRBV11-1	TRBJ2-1	TGTGCCAGCAGCCCGGACAGGGACACCTACAATGAGCAGTTCTTC	CASSPDRDTYNEQFF
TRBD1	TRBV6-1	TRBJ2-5	TGTGCCAGCAGTTGGGACAGCGTCCAAGAGACCCAGTACTTC	CASSWDSVQETQYF
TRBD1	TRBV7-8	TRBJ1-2	TGTGCCAGCAGCTTTGACAGGGCCCAGGGGGTTAGGTATGGCTACACCTTC	CASSFDRAQGVRYGYTF
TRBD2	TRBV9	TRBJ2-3	TGTGCCAGCAGCGGACGCCCCGGGACTAGCGGGAATACGCAGTATTTT	CASSGRPGTSGNTQYF
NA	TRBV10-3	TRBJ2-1	TGTGCCATCAGTGATCTCGGGTACAATGAGCAGTTCTTC	CAISDLGYNEQFF
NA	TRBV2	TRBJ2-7	TGTGCCAGCAGTGGGGGGCGCCAAGCGAAATACGAGCAGTACTTC	CASSGGRQAKYEQYF
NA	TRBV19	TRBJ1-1	TGTGCCAGTAGTCCCCGGGGGACCGCTGAAGCTTTCTTT	CASSPRGTAEAFF